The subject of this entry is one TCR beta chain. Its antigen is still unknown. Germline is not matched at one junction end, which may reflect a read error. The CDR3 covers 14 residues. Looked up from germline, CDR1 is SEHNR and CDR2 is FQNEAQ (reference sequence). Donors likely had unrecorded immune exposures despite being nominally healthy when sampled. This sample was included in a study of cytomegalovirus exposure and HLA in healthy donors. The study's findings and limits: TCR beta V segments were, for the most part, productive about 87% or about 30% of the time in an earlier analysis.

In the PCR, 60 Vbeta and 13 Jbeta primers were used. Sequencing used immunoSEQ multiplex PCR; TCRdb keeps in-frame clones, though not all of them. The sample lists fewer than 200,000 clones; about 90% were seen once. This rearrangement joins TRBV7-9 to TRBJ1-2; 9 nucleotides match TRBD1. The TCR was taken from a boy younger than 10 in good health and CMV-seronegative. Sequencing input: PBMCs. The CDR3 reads CSSSSKQGAHGYTF. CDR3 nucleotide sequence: TGTTCCAGCAGCAGTAAACAGGGGGCGCATGGCTACACCTTC.